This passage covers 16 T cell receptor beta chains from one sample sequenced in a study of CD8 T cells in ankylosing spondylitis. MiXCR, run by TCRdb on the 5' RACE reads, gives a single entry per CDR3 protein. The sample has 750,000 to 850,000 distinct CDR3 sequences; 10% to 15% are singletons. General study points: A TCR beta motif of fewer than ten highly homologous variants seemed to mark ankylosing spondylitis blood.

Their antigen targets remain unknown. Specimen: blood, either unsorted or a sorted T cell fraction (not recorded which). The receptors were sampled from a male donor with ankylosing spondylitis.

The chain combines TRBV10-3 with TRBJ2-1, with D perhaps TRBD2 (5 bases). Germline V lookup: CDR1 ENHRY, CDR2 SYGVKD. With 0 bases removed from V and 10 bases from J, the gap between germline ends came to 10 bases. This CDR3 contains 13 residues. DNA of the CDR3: TGTGCCATCAGTGAGTCCGGAGGAGTAGAGCAGTTCTTC. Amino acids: CAISESGGVEQFF.

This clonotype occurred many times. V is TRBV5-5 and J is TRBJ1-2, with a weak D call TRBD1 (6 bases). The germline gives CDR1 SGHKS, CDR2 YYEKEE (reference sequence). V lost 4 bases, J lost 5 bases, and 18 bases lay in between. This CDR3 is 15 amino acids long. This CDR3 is CASSTEGTGAYGYTF. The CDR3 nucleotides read TGTGCCAGCAGCACAGAGGGGACGGGGGCATATGGCTACACCTTC.

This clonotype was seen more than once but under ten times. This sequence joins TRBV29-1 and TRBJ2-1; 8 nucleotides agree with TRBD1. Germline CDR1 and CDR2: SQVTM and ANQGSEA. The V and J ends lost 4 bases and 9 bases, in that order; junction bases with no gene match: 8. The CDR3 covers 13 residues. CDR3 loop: CSVAGQGLVEQFF. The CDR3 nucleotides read TGCAGCGTTGCTGGACAGGGTTTGGTTGAGCAGTTCTTC.

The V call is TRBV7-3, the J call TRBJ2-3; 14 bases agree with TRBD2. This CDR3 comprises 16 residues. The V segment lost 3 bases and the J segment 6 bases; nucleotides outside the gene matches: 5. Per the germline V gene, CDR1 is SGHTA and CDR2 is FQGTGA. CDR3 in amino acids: CASSLGLAGVSDTQYF. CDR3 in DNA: TGTGCCAGCAGCTTGGGACTAGCGGGGGTTAGCGATACGCAGTATTTT. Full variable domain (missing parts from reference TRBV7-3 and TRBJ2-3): GAGVSQTPSNKVTEKGKYVELRCDPISGHTALYWYRQSLGQGPEFLIYFQGTGAADDSGLPNDRFFAVRPEGSVSTLKIQRTERGDSAVYLCASSLGLAGVSDTQYFGPGTRLTVL.

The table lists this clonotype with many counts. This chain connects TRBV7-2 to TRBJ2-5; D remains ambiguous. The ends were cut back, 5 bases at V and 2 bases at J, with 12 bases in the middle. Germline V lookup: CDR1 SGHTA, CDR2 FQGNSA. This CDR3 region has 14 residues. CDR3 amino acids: CASSPRVRQETQYF. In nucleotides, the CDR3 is TGTGCCAGCAGCCCTAGAGTCCGTCAAGAGACCCAGTACTTC.

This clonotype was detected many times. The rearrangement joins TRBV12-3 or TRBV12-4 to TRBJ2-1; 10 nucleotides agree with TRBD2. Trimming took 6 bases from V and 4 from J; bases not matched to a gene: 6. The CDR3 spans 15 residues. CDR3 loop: CASSSGTSAYNEQFF. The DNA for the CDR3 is TGTGCCAGCAGCTCAGGGACTAGCGCATACAATGAGCAGTTCTTC.

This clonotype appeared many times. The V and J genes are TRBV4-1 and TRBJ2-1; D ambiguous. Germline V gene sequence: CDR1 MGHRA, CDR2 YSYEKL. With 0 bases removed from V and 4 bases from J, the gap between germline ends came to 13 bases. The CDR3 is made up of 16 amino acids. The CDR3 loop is CASSQEPGRLYNEQFF. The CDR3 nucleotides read TGCGCCAGCAGCCAAGAACCAGGACGCTTGTACAATGAGCAGTTCTTC.

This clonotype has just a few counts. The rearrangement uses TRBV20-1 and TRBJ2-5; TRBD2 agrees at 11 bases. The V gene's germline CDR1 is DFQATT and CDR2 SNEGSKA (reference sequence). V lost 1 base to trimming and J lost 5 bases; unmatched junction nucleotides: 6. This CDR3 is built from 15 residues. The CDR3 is CSARGLAGGLETQYF. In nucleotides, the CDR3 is TGCAGTGCTAGAGGGCTAGCGGGAGGCCTGGAGACCCAGTACTTC.

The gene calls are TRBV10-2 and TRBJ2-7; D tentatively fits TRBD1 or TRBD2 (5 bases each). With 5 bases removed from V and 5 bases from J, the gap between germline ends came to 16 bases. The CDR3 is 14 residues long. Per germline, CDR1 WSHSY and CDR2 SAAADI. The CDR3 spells CASSLGPGIHEQYF. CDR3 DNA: TGCGCCAGCAGTTTGGGACCGGGGATCCACGAGCAGTACTTC.

In DNA form, the CDR3 reads TGTGCCAGCAGTTCCGCTAGCGGGAGGACGAATGAGCAGTTCTTC. It is translated as CASSSASGRTNEQFF. This sequence joins TRBV11-2 and TRBJ2-1; 11 bases are shared with TRBD2. This CDR3 is built from 15 residues. The junction had 8 bases not matched to a gene; V was cut back by 6 bases and J by 7 bases. Germline V lookup: CDR1 SGHAT, CDR2 FQNNGV.

CDR3 DNA sequence: TGCAGCGCCCACGGGACTCATACATACAATGAGCAGTTCTTC. Translation: CSAHGTHTYNEQFF. The rearrangement uses TRBV29-1 and TRBJ2-1; D is perhaps TRBD2 (6 bases). CDR1 and CDR2 from the germline V gene are SQVTM and ANQGSEA. The CDR3 covers 14 residues. V was pared by 7 bases and J by 4 bases, with 17 bases between.

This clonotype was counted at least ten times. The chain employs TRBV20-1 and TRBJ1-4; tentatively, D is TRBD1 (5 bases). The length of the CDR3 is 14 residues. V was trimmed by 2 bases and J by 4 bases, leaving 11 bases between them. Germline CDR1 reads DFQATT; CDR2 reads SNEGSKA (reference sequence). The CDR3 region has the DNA TGCAGTGCTAGAAGGGCAGGGTTTAATGAAAAACTGTTTTTT. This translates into CSARRAGFNEKLFF.

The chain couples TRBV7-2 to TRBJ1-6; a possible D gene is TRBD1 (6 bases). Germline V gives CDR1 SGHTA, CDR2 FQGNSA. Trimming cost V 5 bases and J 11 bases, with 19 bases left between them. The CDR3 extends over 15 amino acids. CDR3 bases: TGTGCCAGCAGCCGAAGCAGGGACATAGGCCCACCCCTCCACTTT. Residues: CASSRSRDIGPPLHF.

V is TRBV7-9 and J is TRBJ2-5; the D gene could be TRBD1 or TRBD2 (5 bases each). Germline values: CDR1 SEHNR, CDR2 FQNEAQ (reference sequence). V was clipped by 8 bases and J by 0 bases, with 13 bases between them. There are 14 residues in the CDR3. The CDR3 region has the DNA TGTGCCAGCCTAGCAGGGTTATACCAAGAGACCCAGTACTTC. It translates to CASLAGLYQETQYF.

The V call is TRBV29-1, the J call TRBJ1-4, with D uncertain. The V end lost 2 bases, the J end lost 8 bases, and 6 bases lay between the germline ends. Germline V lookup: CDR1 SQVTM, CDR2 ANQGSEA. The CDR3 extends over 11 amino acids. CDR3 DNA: TGCAGCGTTGAAACACGAGAAAAACTGTTTTTT. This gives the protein CSVETREKLFF.

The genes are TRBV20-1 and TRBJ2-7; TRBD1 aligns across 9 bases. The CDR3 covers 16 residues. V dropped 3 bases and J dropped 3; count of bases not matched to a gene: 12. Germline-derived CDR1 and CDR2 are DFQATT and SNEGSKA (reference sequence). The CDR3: CSARTGGARDHYEQYF. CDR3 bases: TGCAGTGCTAGGACAGGGGGTGCGAGGGACCACTACGAGCAGTACTTC.